Described below is a single T cell receptor (beta chain) sequence and its context. TCRdb re-called the 5' RACE reads with MiXCR, one entry per CDR3 protein. The sample has 50,000 to 55,000 distinct CDR3 sequences; roughly 14% are singletons. This entry is derived from a study of T cells of healthy individuals. Trimming shortened V by 4 bases and J by 4 bases, and 14 bases separated the two germline ends. The CDR3 runs 15 residues. The germline V gene encodes CDR1 SNHLY and CDR2 FYNNEI. The origin of this receptor is a human donor in good health. The V gene is TRBV2, the J gene TRBJ1-5, with D perhaps TRBD1 (5 bases). CDR3 bases: TGTGCCAGCAGTGTCCGGGACGGCGGTAATCAGCCCCAGCATTTT. Amino acid sequence: CASSVRDGGNQPQHF.